This T cell receptor beta chain was identified in a study of T cells in Graves' hyperthyroidism and ophthalmopathy. Patients aged 18 to 65 with hyperthyroidism were newly diagnosed, with duration under 2 months. The source material, RNA transcripts, was used to amplify TCR beta CDR3 regions. HTBI primers were used for first-round RT-PCR of the TCR CDR3. TCRdb reprocessed the multiplex PCR reads with MiXCR, giving one entry per CDR3 protein. The sample has roughly 300,000 distinct CDR3 sequences, roughly 21% seen once; the top ten hold roughly 52%. This CDR3 has 13 amino acids. Germline V gene lookup returns CDR1 SGHDT and CDR2 YYEEEE. V lost 4 bases and J lost 8, with 15 bases in between.

Material: blood. This TCR was recovered from a woman in her forties or fifties with Graves' hyperthyroidism. The genes are TRBV5-6 and TRBJ1-2; the D gene is possibly TRBD1 (5 bases). In DNA form, the CDR3 reads TGTGCCAGCAGCCCTACTCGGAGGGACGGCTACACCTTC. It encodes CASSPTRRDGYTF.